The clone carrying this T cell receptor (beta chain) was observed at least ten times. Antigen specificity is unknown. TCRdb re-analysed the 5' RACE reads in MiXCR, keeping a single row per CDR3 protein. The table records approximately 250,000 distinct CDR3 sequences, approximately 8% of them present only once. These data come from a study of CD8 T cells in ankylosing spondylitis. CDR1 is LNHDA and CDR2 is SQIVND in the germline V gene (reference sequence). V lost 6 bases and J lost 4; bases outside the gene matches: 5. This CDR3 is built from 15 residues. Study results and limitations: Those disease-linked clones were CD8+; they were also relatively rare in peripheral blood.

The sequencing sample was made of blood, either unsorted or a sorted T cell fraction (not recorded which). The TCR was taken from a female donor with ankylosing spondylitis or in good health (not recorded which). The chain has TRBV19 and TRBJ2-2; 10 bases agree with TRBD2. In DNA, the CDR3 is TGTGCCAGTAGAATGGTAGCGGGGGGCACCGGGGAGCTGTTTTTT. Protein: CASRMVAGGTGELFF.